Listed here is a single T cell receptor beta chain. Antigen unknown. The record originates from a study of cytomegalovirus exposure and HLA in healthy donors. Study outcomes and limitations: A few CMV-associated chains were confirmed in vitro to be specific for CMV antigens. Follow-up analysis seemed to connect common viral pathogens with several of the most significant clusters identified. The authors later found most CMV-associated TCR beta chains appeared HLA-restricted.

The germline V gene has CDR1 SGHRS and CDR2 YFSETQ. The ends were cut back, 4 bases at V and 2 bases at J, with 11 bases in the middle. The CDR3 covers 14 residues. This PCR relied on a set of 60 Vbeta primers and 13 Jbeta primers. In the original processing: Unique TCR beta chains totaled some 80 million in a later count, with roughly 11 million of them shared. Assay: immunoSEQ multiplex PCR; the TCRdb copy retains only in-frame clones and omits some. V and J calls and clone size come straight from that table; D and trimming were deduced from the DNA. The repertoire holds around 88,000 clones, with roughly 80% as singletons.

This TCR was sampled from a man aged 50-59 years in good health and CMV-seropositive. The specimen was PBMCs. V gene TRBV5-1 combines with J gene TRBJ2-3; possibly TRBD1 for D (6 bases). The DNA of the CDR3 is TGCGCCAGCAGCCTCGGGGACAACACAGATACGCAGTATTTT. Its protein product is CASSLGDNTDTQYF.